Listed here are 20 T cell receptor beta chains from one sample, sequenced in a study of cytomegalovirus exposure and HLA in healthy donors. Repertoires were generated with immunoSEQ multiplex PCR, while TCRdb's copy carries only in-frame clones and drops some. The data show tens of thousands of clones, with nearly 96% seen just once and more than 4% held by the top ten. The sequenced sample was PBMCs. These receptors came from a woman under 30 in good health and CMV-seropositive.

The table lists this clone with a count of one. This chain uses TRBV9 with TRBJ2-2, with 8 positions matching TRBD2. V shed 2 bases, J shed 5 bases, and the junction held 8 bases outside the gene matches. Germline CDR1 is SGDLS and CDR2 is YYNGEE. This CDR3 is 16 amino acids long. The CDR3 DNA reads as TGTGCCAGCAGCGTTAGGCCGGGACTAGGGACCGGGGAGCTGTTTTTT. It codes for CASSVRPGLGTGELFF.

The V gene is TRBV7-2, the J gene TRBJ2-7; TRBD2 agrees at 15 bases. The germline CDR1 and CDR2 sequences are SGHTA and FQGNSA. Losses at the gene ends were 2 bases for V and 2 bases for J; bases not matched to a gene: 4. The CDR3 is made up of 17 amino acids. The CDR3 bases are TGTGCCAGCAGCTTAATGGGACTAGCGGGAGGTACCTACGAGCAGTACTTC. It codes for CASSLMGLAGGTYEQYF.

This sequence joins TRBV11-2 and TRBJ2-1, with 9 bases matching TRBD1. The CDR3 is 14 amino acids. Germline V gene lookup returns CDR1 SGHAT and CDR2 FQNNGV. With 6 bases clipped from V and 2 bases from J, the junction kept 2 bases outside the gene matches. The CDR3 DNA is TGTGCCAGCAGGGGACAGGGAACCTACAATGAGCAGTTCTTC. It yields the protein CASRGQGTYNEQFF.

The gene calls are TRBV5-4 and TRBJ1-3; 11 bases line up with TRBD1. V shed 3 bases, J shed 4 bases, and the junction held 3 bases outside the gene matches. The CDR3 runs to 15 residues. Germline V lookup: CDR1 SGHNT, CDR2 YYREEE (reference sequence). CDR3 sequence (DNA): TGTGCCAGCAGCTGGGACAGGGGGTCCGGAAACACCATATATTTT. It encodes CASSWDRGSGNTIYF.

The chain has TRBV28 and TRBJ1-1, with D perhaps TRBD1 (5 bases). The CDR3 is 12 amino acids. Per germline, CDR1 MDHEN and CDR2 SYDVKM. The V end lost 7 bases, the J end lost 2 bases, and 8 bases lay between the germline ends. In DNA form, the CDR3 reads TGTGCCAGCATAAGGGGTAACACTGAAGCTTTCTTT. Translating it yields CASIRGNTEAFF.

This clone came up a few times. In nucleotides, the CDR3 is TGTGCCAGCAGTGAAGCCGAGAGCAAACAAGAGACCCAGTACTTC. It encodes CASSEAESKQETQYF. V is TRBV2 and J is TRBJ2-5; D gene ambiguous. This CDR3 is built from 15 residues. Germline CDR1 reads SNHLY; CDR2 reads FYNNEI. V was shortened by 0 bases and J by 2 bases, with 10 bases between the two germline ends.

The gene calls are TRBV29-1 and TRBJ2-1; 11 nucleotides align to TRBD1. J gave up 6 bases and V 1 base, and 5 bases lay outside the gene matches. The germline gives CDR1 SQVTM, CDR2 ANQGSEA. The CDR3 extends over 15 amino acids. The CDR3: CSVEGGTGGANEQFF. CDR3 in DNA: TGCAGCGTTGAAGGGGGGACAGGGGGGGCCAATGAGCAGTTCTTC.

The V gene is TRBV11-3, the J gene TRBJ2-2, with TRBD1 as a possible D gene (6 bases). The CDR3 loop spans 15 amino acids. The germline CDR1 and CDR2 sequences are SGHNT and YENEEA. Trimming cost V 1 base and J 3 bases, with 9 bases left between them. The CDR3 sequence is CASSLARGDTGELFF. CDR3 nucleotide sequence: TGTGCCAGCAGCTTAGCCAGGGGCGACACCGGGGAGCTGTTTTTT.

The chain is built from TRBV6-5 and TRBJ2-1; D is possibly TRBD2 (6 bases). This CDR3 has 14 residues. Germline V CDR1 and CDR2: MNHEY, SVGAGI. Trimming took off 4 bases at V and 8 bases at J, with 15 bases between the two ends. The CDR3 DNA reads TGTGCCAGCAGTTTGGGAGGAGAGAGACATGAGCAGTTCTTC. Translation gives CASSLGGERHEQFF.

This chain uses TRBV27 with TRBJ2-1, with D perhaps TRBD1 (6 bases). The V and J ends lost 5 bases and 3 bases respectively, with 8 bases between them. Germline V gene lookup returns CDR1 MNHEY and CDR2 SMNVEV (reference sequence). The CDR3 is made up of 13 amino acids. The CDR3 sequence is CASSLRGYNEQFF. In nucleotides, the CDR3 is TGTGCCAGCAGTCTCAGGGGCTACAATGAGCAGTTCTTC.

The chain uses TRBV5-5 and TRBJ2-7, with D perhaps matching TRBD1 (5 bases). Per the germline V gene, CDR1 is SGHKS and CDR2 is YYEKEE (reference sequence). This CDR3 comprises 16 residues. Trimming stripped 0 bases from V and 3 bases from J, with 16 bases between. CDR3 nucleotide sequence: TGTGCCAGCAGCTTGGGGACAATTAATCCTTTCTACGAGCAGTACTTC. It encodes CASSLGTINPFYEQYF. The variable domain in full, completed from reference TRBV5-5 and TRBJ2-7, reads DAGVTQSPTHLIKTRGQQVTLRCSPISGHKSVSWYQQVLGQGPQFIFQYYEKEERGRGNFPDRFSARQFPNYSSELNVNALLLGDSALYLCASSLGTINPFYEQYFGPGTRLTVT.

V and J are TRBV19 and TRBJ1-1, with D unclear. The V gene lost 4 bases and the J gene lost 1 base, with 13 bases spanning the gap. The length of the CDR3 is 15 residues. Germline values: CDR1 LNHDA, CDR2 SQIVND (reference sequence). The CDR3 loop is CASSRSPPGNTEAFF. DNA for the CDR3: TGTGCCAGTAGTAGGTCACCCCCCGGGAACACTGAAGCTTTCTTT.

As DNA, the CDR3 is TGTGCCAGCAGTCCAGTTCCACCAACGGAGACCCAGTACTTC. This encodes CASSPVPPTETQYF. The V call is TRBV6-5, the J call TRBJ2-5; D call uncertain. Per the germline V gene, CDR1 is MNHEY and CDR2 is SVGAGI. V gave up 5 bases and J gave up 5 bases, with 15 bases separating them. The CDR3 is 14 amino acids.

The V gene is TRBV6-5, the J gene TRBJ1-5; TRBD1 might be the D (5 bases). The germline V gene has CDR1 MNHEY and CDR2 SVGAGI. The length of the CDR3 is 14 residues. The V gene lost 5 bases and the J gene lost 4 bases, with 12 bases spanning the gap. The CDR3 protein is CASSTGYRNQPQHF. The CDR3 coding sequence is TGTGCCAGCAGTACAGGATATCGGAATCAGCCCCAGCATTTT.

The V gene is TRBV6-6, the J gene TRBJ1-5, with D hard to call. The CDR3 covers 13 residues. Germline V CDR1 and CDR2: MNHNY, SVGAGI (reference sequence). V lost 11 bases and J 6 bases, leaving 17 bases between the germline ends. Written as DNA, the CDR3 is TGTGCCGGCGCCAACAGAAGTGGTCAGCCCCAGCATTTT. Amino acids: CAGANRSGQPQHF.

The rearrangement joins TRBV7-9 to TRBJ2-5; TRBD2 matches 8 bases. J gave up 4 bases and V 7 bases, and 8 bases lay outside the gene matches. The CDR3 loop spans 14 amino acids. The germline V gene encodes CDR1 SEHNR and CDR2 FQNEAQ (reference sequence). This CDR3 reads CASTKGTRRETQYF. DNA for the CDR3: TGTGCCAGCACCAAAGGGACTAGACGAGAGACCCAGTACTTC.

The V and J genes are TRBV7-2 and TRBJ2-3, with TRBD2 as a possible D gene (6 bases). In germline, CDR1 is SGHTA, CDR2 FQGNSA. The CDR3 runs to 17 residues. V lost 4 bases to trimming and J lost 2 bases, with 19 bases between them. The CDR3 reads CASSSTSGLLLTDTQYF. In DNA form, the CDR3 reads TGTGCCAGCAGCTCAACATCGGGACTCCTTCTCACAGATACGCAGTATTTT.

This clone was seen only a few times. This chain connects TRBV7-3 to TRBJ2-7, with 9 bases lining up with TRBD1. The CDR3 loop spans 13 amino acids. Per germline, CDR1 SGHTA and CDR2 FQGTGA. Trimming took 5 bases from V and 5 from J; bases not matched to a gene: 4. The CDR3 protein is CASSPRTGDEQYF. The CDR3 DNA reads TGTGCCAGCAGCCCCCGGACAGGGGACGAGCAGTACTTC.

The chain employs TRBV5-1 and TRBJ2-1, with 9 bases matching TRBD2. The CDR3 has 15 amino acids. Germline V gives CDR1 SGHRS, CDR2 YFSETQ. V was pared by 2 bases and J by 8 bases, with 8 bases of the junction left unmatched. The CDR3 coding sequence is TGCGCCAGCAGCTTACTTAGCGGGAGTTTCGATGAGCAGTTCTTC. Amino acids: CASSLLSGSFDEQFF.

The chain recombines TRBV6-1 with TRBJ2-1; D call uncertain. There are 15 residues in the CDR3. The germline gives CDR1 MNHNS, CDR2 SASEGT. V lost 1 base and J 0 bases, leaving 7 bases between the germline ends. The chain's CDR3 is CASSEELISYNEQFF. Here the CDR3 DNA reads TGTGCCAGCAGTGAAGAACTAATCTCCTACAATGAGCAGTTCTTC.